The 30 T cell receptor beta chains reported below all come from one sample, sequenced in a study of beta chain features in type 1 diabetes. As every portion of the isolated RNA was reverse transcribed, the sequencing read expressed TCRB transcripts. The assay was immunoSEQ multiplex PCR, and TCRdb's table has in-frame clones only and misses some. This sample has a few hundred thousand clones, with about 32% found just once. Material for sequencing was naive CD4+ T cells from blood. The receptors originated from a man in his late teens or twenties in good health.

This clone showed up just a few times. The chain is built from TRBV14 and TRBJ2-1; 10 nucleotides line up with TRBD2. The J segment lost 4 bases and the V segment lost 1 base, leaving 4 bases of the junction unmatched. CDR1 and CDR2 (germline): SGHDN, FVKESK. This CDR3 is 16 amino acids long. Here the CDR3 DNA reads TGTGCCAGCAGCCAAGTTAGGACTAGCGGTTACAATGAGCAGTTCTTC. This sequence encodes CASSQVRTSGYNEQFF.

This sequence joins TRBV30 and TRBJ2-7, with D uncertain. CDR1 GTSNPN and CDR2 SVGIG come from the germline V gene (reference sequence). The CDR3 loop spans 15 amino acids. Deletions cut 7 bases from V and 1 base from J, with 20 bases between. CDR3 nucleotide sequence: TGTGCCTCCGACCTCGCAGGCAGCTTATCCTACGAGCAGTACTTC. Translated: CASDLAGSLSYEQYF. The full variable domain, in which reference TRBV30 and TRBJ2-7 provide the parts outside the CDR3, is SQTIHQWPATLVQPVGSPLSLECTVEGTSNPNLYWYRQAAGRGLQLLFYSVGIGQISSEVPQNLSASRPQDRQFILSSKKLLLSDSGFYLCASDLAGSLSYEQYFGPGTRLTVT.

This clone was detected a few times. The CDR3 nucleotides read TGTGCCTGGAGTGGTATCCAGCTCGGTAACTATGGCTACACCTTC. Translated, it gives CAWSGIQLGNYGYTF. The chain combines TRBV30 with TRBJ1-2; D remains ambiguous. Trimming took off 1 base at V and 1 base at J, with 13 bases between the two ends. Germline-derived CDR1 and CDR2 are GTSNPN and SVGIG (reference sequence). The CDR3 has 15 residues.

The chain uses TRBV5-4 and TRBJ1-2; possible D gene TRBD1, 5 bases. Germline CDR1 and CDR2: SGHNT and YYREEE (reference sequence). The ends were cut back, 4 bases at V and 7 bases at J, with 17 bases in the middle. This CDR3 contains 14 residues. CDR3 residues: CASSQGPLRSGYTF. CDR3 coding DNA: TGTGCCAGCAGCCAGGGACCTTTACGGTCTGGCTACACCTTC.

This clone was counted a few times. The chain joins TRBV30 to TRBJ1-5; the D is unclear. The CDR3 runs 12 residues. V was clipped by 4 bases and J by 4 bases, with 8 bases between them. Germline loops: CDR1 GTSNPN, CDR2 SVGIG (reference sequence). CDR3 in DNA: TGTGCCTGGACAGTAGGGAATCAGCCCCAGCATTTT. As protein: CAWTVGNQPQHF. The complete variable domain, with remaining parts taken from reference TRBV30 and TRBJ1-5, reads SQTIHQWPATLVQPVGSPLSLECTVEGTSNPNLYWYRQAAGRGLQLLFYSVGIGQISSEVPQNLSASRPQDRQFILSSKKLLLSDSGFYLCAWTVGNQPQHFGDGTRLSIL.

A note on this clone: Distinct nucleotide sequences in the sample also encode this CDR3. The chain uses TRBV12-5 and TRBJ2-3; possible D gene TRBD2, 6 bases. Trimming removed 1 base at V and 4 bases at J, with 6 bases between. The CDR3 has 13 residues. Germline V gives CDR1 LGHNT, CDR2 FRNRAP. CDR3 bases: TGTGCTAGTGGTTTGGCGGGAGCAGATACGCAGTATTTT. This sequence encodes CASGLAGADTQYF.

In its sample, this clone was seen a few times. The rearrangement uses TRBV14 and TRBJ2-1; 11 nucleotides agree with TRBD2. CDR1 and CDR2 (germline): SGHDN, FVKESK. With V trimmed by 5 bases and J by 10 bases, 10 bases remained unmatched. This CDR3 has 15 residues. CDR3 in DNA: TGTGCCAGCAGCGTGCTGACTAGCGGGAATAACGAGCAGTTCTTC. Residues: CASSVLTSGNNEQFF.

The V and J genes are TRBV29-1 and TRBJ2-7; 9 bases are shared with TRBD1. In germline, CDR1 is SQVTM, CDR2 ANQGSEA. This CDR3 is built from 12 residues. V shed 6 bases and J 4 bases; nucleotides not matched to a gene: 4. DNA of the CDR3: TGCAGCGTACGGGACAGGGTTTACGAGCAGTACTTC. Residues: CSVRDRVYEQYF.

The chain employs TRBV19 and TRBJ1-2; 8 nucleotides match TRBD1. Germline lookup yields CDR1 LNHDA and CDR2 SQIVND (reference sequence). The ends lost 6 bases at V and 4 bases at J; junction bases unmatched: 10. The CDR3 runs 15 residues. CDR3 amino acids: CASSIGQGTPYGYTF. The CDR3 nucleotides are TGTGCCAGTAGCATCGGACAGGGTACTCCCTATGGCTACACCTTC. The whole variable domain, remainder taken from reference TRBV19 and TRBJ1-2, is DGGITQSPKYLFRKEGQNVTLSCEQNLNHDAMYWYRQDPGQGLRLIYYSQIVNDFQKGDIAEGYSVSREKKESFPLTVTSAQKNPTAFYLCASSIGQGTPYGYTFGSGTRLTVV.

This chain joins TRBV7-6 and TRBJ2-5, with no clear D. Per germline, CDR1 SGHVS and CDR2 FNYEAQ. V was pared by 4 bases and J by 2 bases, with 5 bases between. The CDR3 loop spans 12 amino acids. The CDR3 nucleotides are TGTGCCAGCAGCTCGGTACAAGAGACCCAGTACTTC. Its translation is CASSSVQETQYF.

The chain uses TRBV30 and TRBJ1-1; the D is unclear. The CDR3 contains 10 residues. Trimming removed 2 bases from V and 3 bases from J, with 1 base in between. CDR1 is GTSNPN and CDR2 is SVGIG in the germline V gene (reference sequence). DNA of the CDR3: TGTGCCTGGAGTTACACTGAAGCTTTCTTT. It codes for CAWSYTEAFF.

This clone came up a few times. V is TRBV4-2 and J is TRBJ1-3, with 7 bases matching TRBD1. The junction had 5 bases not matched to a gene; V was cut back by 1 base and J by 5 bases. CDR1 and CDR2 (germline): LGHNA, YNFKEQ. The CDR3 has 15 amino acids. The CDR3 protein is CASSQATGARNTIYF. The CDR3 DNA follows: TGTGCCAGCAGCCAAGCTACAGGGGCTCGAAACACCATATATTTT.

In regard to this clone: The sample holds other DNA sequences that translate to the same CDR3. CDR3 region: CASSLPTDTQYF. CDR3 bases: TGTGCCAGCAGCCTACCGACAGATACGCAGTATTTT. The gene calls are TRBV7-3 and TRBJ2-3; D call uncertain. The germline V gene encodes CDR1 SGHTA and CDR2 FQGTGA. V lost 5 bases, J lost 3 bases, and 6 bases lay in between. The CDR3 has 12 amino acids.

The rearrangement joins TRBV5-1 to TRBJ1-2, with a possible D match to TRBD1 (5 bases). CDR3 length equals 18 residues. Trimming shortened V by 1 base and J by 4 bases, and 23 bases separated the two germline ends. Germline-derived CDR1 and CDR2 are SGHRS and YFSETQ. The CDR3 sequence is CASSLWPGLLDGGYGYTF. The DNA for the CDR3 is TGCGCCAGCAGCTTGTGGCCGGGACTCCTGGACGGAGGCTATGGCTACACCTTC.

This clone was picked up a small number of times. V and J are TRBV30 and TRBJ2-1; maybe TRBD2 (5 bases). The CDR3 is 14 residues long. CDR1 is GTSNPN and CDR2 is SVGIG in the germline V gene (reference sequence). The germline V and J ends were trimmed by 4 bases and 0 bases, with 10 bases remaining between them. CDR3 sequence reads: CAWTGLSSYNEQFF. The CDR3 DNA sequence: TGTGCCTGGACCGGACTGAGCTCCTACAATGAGCAGTTCTTC.

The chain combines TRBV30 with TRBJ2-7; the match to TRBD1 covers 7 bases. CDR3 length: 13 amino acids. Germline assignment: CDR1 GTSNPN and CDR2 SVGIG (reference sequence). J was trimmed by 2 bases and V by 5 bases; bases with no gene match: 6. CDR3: CAWASGQPYEQYF. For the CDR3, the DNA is TGTGCCTGGGCCTCGGGACAGCCCTACGAGCAGTACTTC.

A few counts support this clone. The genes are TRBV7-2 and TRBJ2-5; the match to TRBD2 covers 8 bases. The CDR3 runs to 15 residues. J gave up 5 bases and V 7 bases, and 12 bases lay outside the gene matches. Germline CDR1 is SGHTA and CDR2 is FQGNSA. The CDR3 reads CASTTPREGRETQYF. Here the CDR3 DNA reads TGTGCCAGCACCACCCCCCGGGAGGGCCGGGAGACCCAGTACTTC. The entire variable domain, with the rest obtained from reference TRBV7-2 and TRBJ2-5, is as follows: GAGVSQSPSNKVTEKGKDVELRCDPISGHTALYWYRQSLGQGLEFLIYFQGNSAPDKSGLPSDRFSAERTGGSVSTLTIQRTQQEDSAVYLCASTTPREGRETQYFGPGTRLLVL.

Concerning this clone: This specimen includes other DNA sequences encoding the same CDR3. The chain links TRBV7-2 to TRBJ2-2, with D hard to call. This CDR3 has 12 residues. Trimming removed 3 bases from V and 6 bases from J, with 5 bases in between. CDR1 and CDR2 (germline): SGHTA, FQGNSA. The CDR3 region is CASSFLAGELFF. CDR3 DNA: TGTGCCAGCAGCTTCTTGGCCGGGGAGCTGTTTTTT.

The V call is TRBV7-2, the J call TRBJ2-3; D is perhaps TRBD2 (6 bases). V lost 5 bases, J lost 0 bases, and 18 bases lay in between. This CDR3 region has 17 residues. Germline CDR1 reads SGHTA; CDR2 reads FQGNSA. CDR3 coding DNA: TGTGCCAGCAGCGCGACCCTAATAGCGGCTAGCACAGATACGCAGTATTTT. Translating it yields CASSATLIAASTDTQYF.

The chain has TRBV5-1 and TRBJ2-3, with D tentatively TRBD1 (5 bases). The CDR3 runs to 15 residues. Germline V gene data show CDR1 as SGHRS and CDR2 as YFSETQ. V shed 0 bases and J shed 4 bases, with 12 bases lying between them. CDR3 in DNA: TGCGCCAGCAGCTTGGGTGCCCCAGGGTCAGATACGCAGTATTTT. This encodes CASSLGAPGSDTQYF.

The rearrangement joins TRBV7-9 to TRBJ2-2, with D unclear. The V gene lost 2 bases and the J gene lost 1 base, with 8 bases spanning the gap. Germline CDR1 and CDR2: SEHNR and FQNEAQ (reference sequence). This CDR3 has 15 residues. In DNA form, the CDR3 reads TGTGCCAGCAGCTTAATCCCAGTGAACACCGGGGAGCTGTTTTTT. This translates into CASSLIPVNTGELFF. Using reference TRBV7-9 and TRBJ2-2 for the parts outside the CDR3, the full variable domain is DTGVSQNPRHKITKRGQNVTFRCDPISEHNRLYWYRQTLGQGPEFLTYFQNEAQLEKSRLLSDRFSAERPKGSFSTLEIQRTEQGDSAMYLCASSLIPVNTGELFFGEGSRLTVL.

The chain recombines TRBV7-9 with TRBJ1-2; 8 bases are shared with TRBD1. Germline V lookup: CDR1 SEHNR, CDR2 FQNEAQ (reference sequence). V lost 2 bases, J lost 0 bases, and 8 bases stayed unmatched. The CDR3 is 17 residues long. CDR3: CASSLFYSRGPNYGYTF. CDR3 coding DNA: TGTGCCAGCAGCTTATTCTATTCCAGGGGGCCTAACTATGGCTACACCTTC.

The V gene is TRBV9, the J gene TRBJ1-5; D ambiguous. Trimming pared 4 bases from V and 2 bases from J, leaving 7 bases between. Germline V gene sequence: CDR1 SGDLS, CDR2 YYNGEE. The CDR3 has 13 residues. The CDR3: CASSYGGNQPQHF. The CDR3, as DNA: TGTGCCAGCAGCTACGGGGGCAATCAGCCCCAGCATTTT.

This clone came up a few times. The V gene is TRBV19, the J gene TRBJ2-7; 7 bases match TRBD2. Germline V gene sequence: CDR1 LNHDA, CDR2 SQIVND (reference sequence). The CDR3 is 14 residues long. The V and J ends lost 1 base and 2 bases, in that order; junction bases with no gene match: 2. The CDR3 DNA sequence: TGTGCCAGTAGTATAGCTAGCGGTCCCTACGAGCAGTACTTC. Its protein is CASSIASGPYEQYF.

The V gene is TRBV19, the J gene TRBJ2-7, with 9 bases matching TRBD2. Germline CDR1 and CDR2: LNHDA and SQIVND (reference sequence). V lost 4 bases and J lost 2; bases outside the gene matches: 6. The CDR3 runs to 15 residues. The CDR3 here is CASSTNSGRTYEQYF. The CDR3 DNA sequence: TGTGCCAGTAGTACTAATAGCGGGAGAACCTACGAGCAGTACTTC.

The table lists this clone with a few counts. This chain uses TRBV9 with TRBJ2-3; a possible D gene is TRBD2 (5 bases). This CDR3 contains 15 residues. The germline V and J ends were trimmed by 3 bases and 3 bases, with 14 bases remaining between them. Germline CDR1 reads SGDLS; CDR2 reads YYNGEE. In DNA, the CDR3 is TGTGCCAGCAGCGAATTAATTGGGAGTACAGATACGCAGTATTTT. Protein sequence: CASSELIGSTDTQYF. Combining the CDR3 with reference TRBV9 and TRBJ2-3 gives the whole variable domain DSGVTQTPKHLITATGQRVTLRCSPRSGDLSVYWYQQSLDQGLQFLIQYYNGEERAKGNILERFSAQQFPDLHSELNLSSLELGDSALYFCASSELIGSTDTQYFGPGTRLTVL.

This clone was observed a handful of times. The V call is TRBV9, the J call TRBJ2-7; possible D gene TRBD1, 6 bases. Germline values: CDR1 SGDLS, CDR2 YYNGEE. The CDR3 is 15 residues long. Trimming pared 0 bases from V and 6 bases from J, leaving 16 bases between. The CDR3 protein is CASSVASQTGPEQYF. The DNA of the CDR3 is TGTGCCAGCAGCGTAGCCTCACAGACAGGCCCCGAGCAGTACTTC.

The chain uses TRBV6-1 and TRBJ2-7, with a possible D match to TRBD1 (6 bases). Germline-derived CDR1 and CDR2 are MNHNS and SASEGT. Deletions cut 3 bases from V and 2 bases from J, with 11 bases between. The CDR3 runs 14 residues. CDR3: CASSEAGDTYEQYF. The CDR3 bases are TGTGCCAGCAGTGAGGCCGGGGACACCTACGAGCAGTACTTC.

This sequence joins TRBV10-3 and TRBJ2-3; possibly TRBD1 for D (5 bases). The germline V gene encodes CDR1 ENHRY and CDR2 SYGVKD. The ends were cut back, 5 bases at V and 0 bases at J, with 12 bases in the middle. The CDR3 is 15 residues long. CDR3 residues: CAISTGYTSTDTQYF. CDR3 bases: TGTGCCATCAGTACAGGCTACACTAGCACAGATACGCAGTATTTT.

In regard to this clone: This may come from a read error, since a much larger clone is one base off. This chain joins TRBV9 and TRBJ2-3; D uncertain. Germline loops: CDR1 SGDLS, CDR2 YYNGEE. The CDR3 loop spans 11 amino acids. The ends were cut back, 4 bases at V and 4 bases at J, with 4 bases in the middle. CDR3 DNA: TGTGCCAGCAGCTTGGCAGATACGCAGTATTTT. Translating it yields CASSLADTQYF.